This T cell receptor (beta chain) was found in a study of T cells in localized non-small cell lung cancer. Study-wide points: There were a median around 59 of the top 100 tumor clones appearing in adjacent lung. The tumor had only one region sequenced, so heterogeneity remains possible.

Sequencing used immunoSEQ multiplex PCR; TCRdb keeps in-frame clones, though not all of them. The sample consists of about 34,000 clones, around 80% of them appearing once. Comments on this clone: Its specificity is unknown.

The germline CDR1 and CDR2 sequences are SGHDT and YYEEEE. Trimming pared 3 bases from V and 5 bases from J, leaving 8 bases between. The CDR3 loop spans 12 amino acids. This TCR was sampled from a male donor aged 60 or over with stage II squamous cell lung carcinoma. V usage is TRBV5-6 and J usage is TRBJ2-5; D is unclear. Sequenced material: peripheral blood, taken before any cancer treatment. The CDR3 is CASSWVGETQYF. As DNA, the CDR3 is TGTGCCAGCAGCTGGGTCGGGGAGACCCAGTACTTC. The variable domain in full, completed from reference TRBV5-6 and TRBJ2-5, reads DAGVTQSPTHLIKTRGQQVTLRCSPKSGHDTVSWYQQALGQGPQFIFQYYEEEERQRGNFPDRFSGHQFPNYSSELNVNALLLGDSALYLCASSWVGETQYFGPGTRLLVL.